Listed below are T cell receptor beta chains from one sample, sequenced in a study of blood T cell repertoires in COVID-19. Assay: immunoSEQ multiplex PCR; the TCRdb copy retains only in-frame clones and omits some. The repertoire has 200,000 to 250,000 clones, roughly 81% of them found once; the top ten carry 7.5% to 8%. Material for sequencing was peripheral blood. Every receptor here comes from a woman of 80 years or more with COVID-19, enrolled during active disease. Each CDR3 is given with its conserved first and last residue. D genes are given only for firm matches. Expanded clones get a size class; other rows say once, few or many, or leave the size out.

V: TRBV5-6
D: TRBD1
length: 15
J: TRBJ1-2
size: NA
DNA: TGTGCCAGCAGCTTTGAAACAGGGGATGGCTATGGCTACACCTTC
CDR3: CASSFETGDGYGYTF

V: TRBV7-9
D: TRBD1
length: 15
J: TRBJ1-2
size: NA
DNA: TGTGCCAGCAGCTCACGACAGGGCCCACTGGATGGCTACACCTTC
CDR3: CASSSRQGPLDGYTF

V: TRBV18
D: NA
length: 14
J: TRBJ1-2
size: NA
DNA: TGTGCCAGCTCACCAAGTATGCGGGCTGATGGCTACACCTTC
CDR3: CASSPSMRADGYTF

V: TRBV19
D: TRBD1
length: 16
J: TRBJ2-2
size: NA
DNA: TGTGCCAGTAGTGTCACCGGGACAGGCTACACCGGGGAGCTGTTTTTT
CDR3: CASSVTGTGYTGELFF

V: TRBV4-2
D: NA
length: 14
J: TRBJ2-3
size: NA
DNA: TGTGCCAGCAGCCAAGCGAGACACACAGATACGCAGTATTTT
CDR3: CASSQARHTDTQYF

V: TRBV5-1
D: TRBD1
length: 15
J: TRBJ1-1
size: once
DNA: TGCGCCAGCAGGCCCGGACAGGCACTGAACACTGAAGCTTTCTTT
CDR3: CASRPGQALNTEAFF

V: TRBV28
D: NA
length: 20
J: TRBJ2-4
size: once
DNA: TGTGCCAGCAGTTTCTTGGAAGACAGGTCGGTGGCTTTAGCCAAAAACATTCAGTACTTC
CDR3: CASSFLEDRSVALAKNIQYF

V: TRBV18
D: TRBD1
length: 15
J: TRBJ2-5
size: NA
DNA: TGTGCCAGCTCCCTATACCAGGGGGCCCAAGAGACCCAGTACTTC
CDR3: CASSLYQGAQETQYF

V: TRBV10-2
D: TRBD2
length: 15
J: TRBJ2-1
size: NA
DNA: TGCGCCAGCAGTGAGTCACGCGGGAGGCACAATGAGCAGTTCTTC
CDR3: CASSESRGRHNEQFF

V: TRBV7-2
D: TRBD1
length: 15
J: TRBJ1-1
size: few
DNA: TGTGCCAGCAGCTCGACAGGGGGGACGAACACTGAAGCTTTCTTT
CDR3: CASSSTGGTNTEAFF

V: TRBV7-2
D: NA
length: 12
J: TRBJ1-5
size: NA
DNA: TGTGCCAGCAGCTCACCGCGTCAGCCCCAGCATTTT
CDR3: CASSSPRQPQHF

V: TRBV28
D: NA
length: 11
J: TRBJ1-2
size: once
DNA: TGTGCCAGCGTCTCTATCTATGGCTACACCTTC
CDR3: CASVSIYGYTF

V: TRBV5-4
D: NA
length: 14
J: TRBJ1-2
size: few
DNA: TGTGCCAGCAGCTGGGGTGACAGAAACTATGGCTACACCTTC
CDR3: CASSWGDRNYGYTF

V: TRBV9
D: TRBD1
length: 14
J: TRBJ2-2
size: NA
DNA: TGTGCCAGCAGACGGACAGGGGAATCCGGGGAGCTGTTTTTT
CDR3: CASRRTGESGELFF

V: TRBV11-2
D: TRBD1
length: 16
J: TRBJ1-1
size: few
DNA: TGTGCCAGCAGCTATTCCGTAGGACAGGCGAACACTGAAGCTTTCTTT
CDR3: CASSYSVGQANTEAFF

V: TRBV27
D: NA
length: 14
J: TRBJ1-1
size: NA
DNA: TGTGCCAGCAGTTCAAGTCGACTGGCCACTGAAGCTTTCTTT
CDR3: CASSSSRLATEAFF

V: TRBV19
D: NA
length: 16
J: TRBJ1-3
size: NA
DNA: TGTGCCGCCTACCTCCAAACCTATCCTAGTAGAGACACCATATATTTT
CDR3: CAAYLQTYPSRDTIYF

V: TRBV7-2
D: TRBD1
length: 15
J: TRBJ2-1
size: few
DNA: TGTGCCAGCAGCTTGACAGGGAACTCCTACAATGAGCAGTTCTTC
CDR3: CASSLTGNSYNEQFF

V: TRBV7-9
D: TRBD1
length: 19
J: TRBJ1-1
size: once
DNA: TGTGCCAGCAGCTTAGCGTTGGTTGTGACAGGGGGGTCGAACACTGAAGCTTTCTTT
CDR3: CASSLALVVTGGSNTEAFF

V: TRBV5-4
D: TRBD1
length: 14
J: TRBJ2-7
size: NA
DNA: TGTGCCAGCAGCCCAGGACAGGGGCGTCACGAGCAGTACTTC
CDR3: CASSPGQGRHEQYF

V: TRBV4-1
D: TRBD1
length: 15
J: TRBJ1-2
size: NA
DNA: TGCGCCAGCAGCCAAGACCTGACAGGGTTCTATGGCTACACCTTC
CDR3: CASSQDLTGFYGYTF

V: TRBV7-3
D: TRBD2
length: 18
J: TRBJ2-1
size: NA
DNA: TGTGCCAGCAGCCCGTCCCCGATTGGTAGCGGGACCTACAATGAGCAGTTCTTC
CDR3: CASSPSPIGSGTYNEQFF

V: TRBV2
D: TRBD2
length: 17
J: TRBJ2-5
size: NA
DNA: TGTGCCAGCAGTGCGGGGAGGGGACTAGCGGGAGGAGAGACCCAGTACTTC
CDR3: CASSAGRGLAGGETQYF

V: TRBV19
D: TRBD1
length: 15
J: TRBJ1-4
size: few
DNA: TGTGCCAGCTCCAAGATCGGGACAGGGAATGAAAAACTGTTTTTT
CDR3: CASSKIGTGNEKLFF

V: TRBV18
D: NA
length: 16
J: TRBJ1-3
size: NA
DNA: TGTGCCAGCTCGCCGACAGGACATACGAGCGGAAACACCATATATTTT
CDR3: CASSPTGHTSGNTIYF

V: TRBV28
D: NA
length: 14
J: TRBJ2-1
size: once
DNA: TGTGCCAGCCGACCCGCAAGCACAGGGATGGATAAGTTCTTC
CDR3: CASRPASTGMDKFF

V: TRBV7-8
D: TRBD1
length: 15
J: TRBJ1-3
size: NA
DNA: TGTGCCAGCAGCAAGGGGGCCCGGGGCGGAAACACCATATATTTT
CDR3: CASSKGARGGNTIYF

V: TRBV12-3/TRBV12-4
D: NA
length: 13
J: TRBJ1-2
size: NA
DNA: TGTGCCAGCAGCCAACGGACTTCCTATGGCTACACCTTC
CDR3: CASSQRTSYGYTF

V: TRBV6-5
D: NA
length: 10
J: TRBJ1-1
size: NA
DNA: TGTGCCAGCAGGCAACTTGTGTCTTTCTTT
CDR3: CASRQLVSFF

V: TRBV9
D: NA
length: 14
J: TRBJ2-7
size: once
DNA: TGTGCCAGCAGCGTAGAGCAGGGGTCCTACGAGCAGTACTTC
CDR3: CASSVEQGSYEQYF

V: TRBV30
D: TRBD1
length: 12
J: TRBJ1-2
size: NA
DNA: TGTGCCTGCATGACAGGGGTTGATGGCTACACCTTC
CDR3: CACMTGVDGYTF

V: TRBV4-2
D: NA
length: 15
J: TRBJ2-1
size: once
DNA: TGTGCCAGCAGCCCCCACACCCAAATCTACAATGAGCAGTTCTTC
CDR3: CASSPHTQIYNEQFF

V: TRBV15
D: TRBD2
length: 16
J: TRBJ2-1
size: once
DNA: TGTGCCACCAGCACCCCGGGACTAGCGGGAGGGGAAGAGCAGTTCTTC
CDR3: CATSTPGLAGGEEQFF

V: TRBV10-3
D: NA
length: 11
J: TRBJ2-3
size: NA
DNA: TGTGCCATCAGCTTCACAGATACGCAGTATTTT
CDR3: CAISFTDTQYF

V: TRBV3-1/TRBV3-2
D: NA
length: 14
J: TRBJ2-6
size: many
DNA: TGTGCCAGCACCCGACAGTCTGGGGCCAACGTCCTGACTTTC
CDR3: CASTRQSGANVLTF

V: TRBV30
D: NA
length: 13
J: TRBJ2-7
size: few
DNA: TGTGCCTGGAGTGTAGGAGGAGGGGACGAGCAGTACTTC
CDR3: CAWSVGGGDEQYF

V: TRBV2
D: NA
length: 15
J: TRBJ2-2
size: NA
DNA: TGTGCCAGCAGCATCGGGACTCTCAACACCGGGGAGCTGTTTTTT
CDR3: CASSIGTLNTGELFF

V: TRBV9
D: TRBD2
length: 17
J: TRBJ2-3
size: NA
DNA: TGTGCCAGCAGCGTAGTTAGCGGGGGCACTAGCACAGATACGCAGTATTTT
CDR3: CASSVVSGGTSTDTQYF

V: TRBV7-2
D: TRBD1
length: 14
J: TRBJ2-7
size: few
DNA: TGTGCCAGCACCTTTTGGACAGGGGAGTACGAGCAGTACTTC
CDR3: CASTFWTGEYEQYF

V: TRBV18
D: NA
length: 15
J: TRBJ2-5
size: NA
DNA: TGTGCCAGCTCACCCGGGGGACAGCAACGGGAGACCCAGTACTTC
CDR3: CASSPGGQQRETQYF

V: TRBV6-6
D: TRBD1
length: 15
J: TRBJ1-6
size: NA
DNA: TGTGCCAGCAGAGACAGGGACGTCTATAATTCACCCCTCCACTTT
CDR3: CASRDRDVYNSPLHF

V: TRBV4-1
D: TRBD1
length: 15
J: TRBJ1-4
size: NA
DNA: TGCGCCAGCAGCTCCAGGGGGCTGGCTAATGAAAAACTGTTTTTT
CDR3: CASSSRGLANEKLFF

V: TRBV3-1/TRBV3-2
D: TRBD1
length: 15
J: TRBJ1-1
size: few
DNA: TGTGCCAGCAGCCCCTTGGACAGGGAAAACACTGAAGCTTTCTTT
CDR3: CASSPLDRENTEAFF

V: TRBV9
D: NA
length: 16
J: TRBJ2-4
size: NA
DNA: TGTGCCAGCAGCGCGAGTTTGTCTGGGGCGGAAAACATTCAGTACTTC
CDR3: CASSASLSGAENIQYF

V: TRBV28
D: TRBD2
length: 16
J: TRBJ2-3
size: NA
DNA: TGTGCCAGCAGGCCACGGGGACTAGCGGACACAGATACGCAGTATTTT
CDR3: CASRPRGLADTDTQYF

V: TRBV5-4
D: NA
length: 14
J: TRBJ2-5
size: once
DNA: TGTGCCAGCAGCGCCGGACAGGGAGGGGAGACCCAGTACTTC
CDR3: CASSAGQGGETQYF